What follows are 3 T cell receptor beta chains derived from one specimen sequenced in a study of vaccination and CD4 T cells after COVID-19. These TCRs' antigens remain unknown. Treatment: 10-day PBMC culture with coronavirus spike peptide pools or control peptides (ViraFEST assay). The Oncomine TCR Beta short-read assay sequenced DNA from cultured CD4+ T cells. TCRdb used MiXCR to reprocess the PCR reads, holding one entry per CDR3 protein. The sample consists of roughly 12,000 distinct CDR3 sequences, around a third of them appearing once. The sample in question was CD4+ T cells from blood, cultured in vitro, obtained before SARS-CoV-2 vaccination. These receptors came from a human donor who received a COVID-19 vaccine.

J is TRBJ2-1 and V is TRBV27, with 7 nucleotides matching TRBD2. The CDR3 consists of 14 residues. Germline CDR1 and CDR2: MNHEY and SMNVEV (reference sequence). V lost 3 bases and J lost 1; bases outside the gene matches: 0. For the CDR3, the DNA is TGTGCCAGCAGTTTTAGCGGGTCCTACAATGAGCAGTTCTTC. It specifies CASSFSGSYNEQFF.

The chain uses TRBV6-2 or TRBV6-3 and TRBJ2-7; 12 nucleotides agree with TRBD2. V lost 5 bases to trimming and J lost 5 bases; unmatched junction nucleotides: 13. The CDR3 is 17 amino acids. Per germline, CDR1 MNHEY and CDR2 SVGEGT. This CDR3 is CASSRLAGAGLANEQYF. The CDR3 DNA reads as TGTGCCAGCAGTCGACTAGCGGGGGCCGGCCTCGCGAACGAGCAGTACTTC.

The genes are TRBV20-1 and TRBJ2-7, with 10 bases that match TRBD1. Germline CDR1 is DFQATT and CDR2 is SNEGSKA (reference sequence). This CDR3 is built from 14 residues. V lost 4 bases to trimming and J lost 2 bases; unmatched junction nucleotides: 5. CDR3 residues: CSATGTGDPYEQYF. DNA of the CDR3: TGCAGTGCTACCGGGACAGGGGACCCCTACGAGCAGTACTTC.